This TCR beta chain is from a study of response to subunit inactivated influenza vaccine. Study-wide results and limits: The study's authors posited that every seasonal influenza vaccination enlists few new T cells.

TCRdb reprocessed the RT-PCR reads via MiXCR and lists one record per CDR3 protein. The table lists more than 200,000 distinct CDR3 sequences, approximately 12% of them singletons. This CDR3 has 16 amino acids. CDR1 and CDR2 from the germline V gene are MNHEY and SVGEGT. After removal of 0 bases from V and 5 bases from J, the junction contained 6 bases not matched to a gene. A word on this clonotype: What it binds is unknown.

This specimen was non-naive T cells sorted from PBMCs, taken 14 days before vaccination. This chain connects TRBV6-2 or TRBV6-3 to TRBJ2-5; 10 bases match TRBD2. The sequence came from a man aged 50 or older who received an inactivated influenza vaccine. This CDR3 is CASSYSPSGGLETQYF. In DNA, the CDR3 is TGTGCCAGCAGTTACTCACCTAGCGGGGGTCTGGAGACCCAGTACTTC.